These 9 T cell receptor beta chains were sequenced from one sample in a study of blood T cell repertoires in COVID-19 (dated by TCRdb to the early 2020s). The method was the immunoSEQ multiplex PCR assay. The table comes from immuneACCESS by way of TCRdb, which keeps in-frame sequences with V and J called. Part of the clones is missing from these tables; in studies checked, under half for an unresolved V gene and the rest for unknown reasons. Here the sample has approximately 330,000 clones; roughly 89% occur a single time. Jointly, the top ten make up more than 7.5% of the sample. Sequenced material: peripheral blood. The source is a man under 40 with COVID-19, enrolled during active disease.

Written as DNA, the CDR3 is TGCAGCGTTGAAGATACGGGCCAGCTAAGCCCTAGCCGCTCCTACGAGCAGTACTTC. As protein: CSVEDTGQLSPSRSYEQYF. The chain couples TRBV29-1 to TRBJ2-7, with D perhaps matching TRBD2 (5 bases). The V gene's germline CDR1 is SQVTM and CDR2 ANQGSEA. The CDR3 has 19 residues. Trimming took 0 bases from V and 0 from J, leaving 24 bases between them.

J is TRBJ2-3 and V is TRBV5-6, with 10 positions matching TRBD2. CDR3 length: 15 amino acids. Germline assignment: CDR1 SGHDT and CDR2 YYEEEE. V was clipped by 2 bases and J by 0 bases; unmatched bases: 0. CDR3 in amino acids: CASSLLAGSTDTQYF. The CDR3 DNA follows: TGTGCCAGCAGCTTACTAGCGGGGAGCACAGATACGCAGTATTTT. The whole variable domain, remainder taken from reference TRBV5-6 and TRBJ2-3, is DAGVTQSPTHLIKTRGQQVTLRCSPKSGHDTVSWYQQALGQGPQFIFQYYEEEERQRGNFPDRFSGHQFPNYSSELNVNALLLGDSALYLCASSLLAGSTDTQYFGPGTRLTVL.

V is TRBV7-2 and J is TRBJ2-5, with 7 bases lining up with TRBD1. The V gene's germline CDR1 is SGHTA and CDR2 FQGNSA. The CDR3 consists of 14 residues. J was trimmed by 0 bases and V by 3 bases; bases with no gene match: 1. CDR3 in DNA: TGTGCCAGCAGCTTGGGACAGTACCAAGAGACCCAGTACTTC. It encodes CASSLGQYQETQYF.

This clone was found once. The chain couples TRBV4-3 to TRBJ2-7; TRBD1 matches at 8 bases. Germline CDR1 and CDR2: LGHNA and YSLEER. The CDR3 spans 16 residues. J gave up 1 base and V 3 bases, and 8 bases lay outside the gene matches. CDR3 residues: CASSQRDGTGSYEQYF. CDR3 in DNA: TGCGCCAGCAGCCAGAGGGACGGGACAGGATCCTACGAGCAGTACTTC.

The V call is TRBV6-6, the J call TRBJ1-5; D is uncertain. Germline V gene data show CDR1 as MNHNY and CDR2 as SVGAGI (reference sequence). V gave up 4 bases and J gave up 0 bases, with 7 bases separating them. The CDR3 covers 14 residues. CDR3 bases: TGTGCCAGCAGTTCCTTATATAGCAATCAGCCCCAGCATTTT. Residues: CASSSLYSNQPQHF.

This clone occurred a few times. This chain links TRBV6-5 with TRBJ2-7, with 10 positions matching TRBD1. The CDR3 has 14 amino acids. Germline V gene sequence: CDR1 MNHEY, CDR2 SVGAGI. Germline trimming cut 6 bases from V and 7 bases from J; bases unmatched to any gene: 9. CDR3 in amino acids: CASSAGQGLGEQYF. Written as DNA, the CDR3 is TGTGCCAGCAGCGCGGGACAGGGGTTAGGAGAGCAGTACTTC.

This CDR3 is CASSPPLLAGGPNEQFF. DNA of the CDR3: TGTGCCAGCAGCCCCCCGTTACTAGCGGGGGGGCCTAATGAGCAGTTCTTC. The chain employs TRBV7-3 and TRBJ2-1, with 13 bases identical to TRBD2. The CDR3 sequence is 17 residues long. Trimming at V came to 5 bases and at J to 7 bases, leaving 11 bases not matched to a gene. The germline CDR1 and CDR2 sequences are SGHTA and FQGTGA.

This clone was seen only a few times. This chain uses TRBV5-1 with TRBJ2-7; TRBD1 aligns across 10 bases. Germline V gives CDR1 SGHRS, CDR2 YFSETQ. V lost 3 bases, J lost 3 bases, and 9 bases stayed unmatched. This CDR3 has 16 amino acids. CDR3 DNA: TGCGCCAGCAGCTCGGCCTGGACAGGGGGATTCTACGAGCAGTACTTC. Translating gives CASSSAWTGGFYEQYF.

The rearrangement joins TRBV7-2 to TRBJ1-5, with D possibly being TRBD1 (5 bases). Between the trimmed V and J ends, which lost 5 bases and 1 base, there was a span of 15 bases. CDR3 length: 16 residues. CDR1 is SGHTA, CDR2 FQGNSA, per germline. CDR3 protein: CASSPRRSGSNQPQHF. DNA of the CDR3: TGTGCCAGCAGCCCCAGAAGGTCAGGGAGCAATCAGCCCCAGCATTTT.